One sample yielded the 21 T cell receptor beta chains listed below, sequenced in a study of identifying expanded T cells in peripheral blood. The repertoire was sequenced with immunoSEQ multiplex PCR; TCRdb's copy has only in-frame clones and lacks some. The sample holds some 76,000 clones, almost 90% seen once. Input material: blood. The receptors stem from a person aged 18 to 70 in good health.

The chain is built from TRBV6-6 and TRBJ2-1, with TRBD2 matching over 10 bases. Germline V gives CDR1 MNHNY, CDR2 SVGAGI (reference sequence). V was clipped by 6 bases and J by 2 bases; unmatched bases: 4. The CDR3 covers 15 residues. CDR3 in amino acids: CASSPSGGAYNEQFF. DNA of the CDR3: TGTGCCAGCAGCCCGAGCGGGGGGGCCTACAATGAGCAGTTCTTC.

The V gene is TRBV12-5, the J gene TRBJ1-1; tentatively, D is TRBD1 (6 bases). This CDR3 has 15 residues. The germline V gene encodes CDR1 LGHNT and CDR2 FRNRAP. Deletions cut 0 bases from V and 6 bases from J, with 14 bases between. The CDR3 region has the DNA TGTGCTAGTGGTTTGGTGTCAGGGGAGGTCGCTGAAGCTTTCTTT. Encoded protein: CASGLVSGEVAEAFF.

In DNA form, the CDR3 reads TGCAGTGCTAGCTCAGATTATGGCTACACCTTC. Protein: CSASSDYGYTF. This chain joins TRBV20-1 and TRBJ1-2; no definite D call. With 3 bases removed from V and 5 bases from J, the gap between germline ends came to 7 bases. The CDR3 is made up of 11 amino acids. CDR1 and CDR2 from the germline V gene are DFQATT and SNEGSKA (reference sequence).

The chain carries TRBV7-9 and TRBJ1-1; 7 bases are a match to TRBD1. The CDR3 is 13 residues long. The germline V gene encodes CDR1 SEHNR and CDR2 FQNEAQ (reference sequence). Losses at the gene ends were 6 bases for V and 1 base for J; bases not matched to a gene: 2. The CDR3 sequence is CASRGQPNTEAFF. Here the CDR3 DNA reads TGTGCCAGCAGGGGACAGCCGAACACTGAAGCTTTCTTT.

The chain couples TRBV7-9 to TRBJ2-5; 15 bases map to TRBD2. V lost 5 bases to trimming and J lost 5 bases; unmatched junction nucleotides: 3. From germline, CDR1 is SEHNR and CDR2 FQNEAQ (reference sequence). The CDR3 has 15 amino acids. CDR3 residues: CASSRGTSGGETQYF. The CDR3, as DNA: TGTGCCAGCAGCCGCGGGACTAGCGGGGGGGAGACCCAGTACTTC.

The rearrangement links TRBV11-2 to TRBJ2-7; D unclear. The V and J ends lost 3 bases and 0 bases respectively, with 9 bases between them. This CDR3 has 14 residues. Looked up from germline, CDR1 is SGHAT and CDR2 is FQNNGV. Here the CDR3 reads CASSFLISSYEQYF. CDR3 bases: TGTGCCAGCAGCTTTTTGATTAGCTCCTACGAGCAGTACTTC. The full variable domain, rest sourced from reference TRBV11-2 and TRBJ2-7, is EAGVAQSPRYKIIEKRQSVAFWCNPISGHATLYWYQQILGQGPKLLIQFQNNGVVDDSQLPKDRFSAERLKGVDSTLKIQPAKLEDSAVYLCASSFLISSYEQYFGPGTRLTVT.

The chain links TRBV5-1 to TRBJ2-2; 7 bases fit TRBD1. The germline gives CDR1 SGHRS, CDR2 YFSETQ. With 2 bases clipped from V and 0 bases from J, the junction kept 7 bases outside the gene matches. This CDR3 spans 17 amino acids. CDR3 residues: CASSLSFGTANTGELFF. The CDR3 bases are TGCGCCAGCAGCTTATCTTTTGGGACAGCGAACACCGGGGAGCTGTTTTTT.

The count of this clone is one. The CDR3 bases are TGTGCCAGCAAGGGTGGGAACACTGAAGCTTTCTTT. Translating gives CASKGGNTEAFF. The chain is built from TRBV7-8 and TRBJ1-1; D is unclear. The length of the CDR3 is 12 residues. Trimming stripped 7 bases from V and 1 base from J, with 7 bases between. Germline CDR1 SGHVS, CDR2 FQNEAQ.

With regard to this clone: The sample has other DNA sequences that encode this CDR3 too. The rearrangement links TRBV7-8 to TRBJ1-6; 7 nucleotides match TRBD1. Germline V gene lookup returns CDR1 SGHVS and CDR2 FQNEAQ. V was pared by 5 bases and J by 6 bases, with 4 bases of the junction left unmatched. The CDR3 totals 14 residues. CDR3 DNA: TGTGCCAGCAGCCAAGGACAGGTTAATTCACCCCTCCACTTT. Its translation is CASSQGQVNSPLHF.

The rearrangement joins TRBV9 to TRBJ2-3; D is ambiguous. The CDR3 runs to 14 residues. The V gene's germline CDR1 is SGDLS and CDR2 YYNGEE. With 4 bases removed from V and 3 bases from J, the gap between germline ends came to 12 bases. The CDR3 sequence is CASSPRSRTDTQYF. The CDR3 nucleotides are TGTGCCAGCAGCCCTCGGTCCCGAACAGATACGCAGTATTTT.

The chain employs TRBV5-1 and TRBJ2-3; D is unresolved. The CDR3 has 14 residues. V was shortened by 0 bases and J by 7 bases, with 12 bases between the two germline ends. CDR1 is SGHRS and CDR2 is YFSETQ in the germline V gene. CDR3 region: CASSLVFDQNTQYF. The CDR3 bases are TGCGCCAGCAGCTTGGTTTTCGACCAGAATACGCAGTATTTT.

The rearrangement joins TRBV25-1 to TRBJ2-7; TRBD1 matches at 9 bases. V lost 8 bases to trimming and J lost 2 bases; unmatched junction nucleotides: 10. The CDR3 length is 15 residues. Germline CDR1 is MGHDK and CDR2 is SYGVNS. The CDR3 DNA is TGTGCCAGCGAGTCGGGGACAGGGTACCCCTACGAGCAGTACTTC. Its translation is CASESGTGYPYEQYF.

V is TRBV7-6 and J is TRBJ2-3; D call uncertain. Deletions cut 0 bases from V and 4 bases from J, with 11 bases between. The CDR3 consists of 15 residues. CDR1 is SGHVS and CDR2 is FNYEAQ in the germline V gene. CDR3 loop: CASSLALESSDTQYF. The CDR3 DNA sequence: TGTGCCAGCAGCTTAGCGCTTGAGTCTTCAGATACGCAGTATTTT. The full variable domain, with the rest looked up from reference TRBV7-6 and TRBJ2-3, is GAGVSQSPRYKVTKRGQDVALRCDPISGHVSLYWYRQALGQGPEFLTYFNYEAQQDKSGLPNDRFSAERPEGSISTLTIQRTEQRDSAMYRCASSLALESSDTQYFGPGTRLTVL.

This chain connects TRBV5-1 to TRBJ2-6; 10 nucleotides align to TRBD1. Germline V gene data show CDR1 as SGHRS and CDR2 as YFSETQ. The CDR3 runs to 18 residues. The ends lost 1 base at V and 4 bases at J; junction bases unmatched: 8. In DNA, the CDR3 is TGCGCCAGCAGCTTGTTTTCGGGACAGGGGAACGGGGCCAACGTCCTGACTTTC. Amino acids: CASSLFSGQGNGANVLTF.

The chain has TRBV9 and TRBJ2-5; 8 bases fit TRBD2. CDR1 and CDR2 (germline): SGDLS, YYNGEE. The CDR3 extends over 16 amino acids. With V trimmed by 0 bases and J by 1 base, 5 bases remained unmatched. The chain's CDR3 is CASSVGAGGFQETQYF. The CDR3 bases are TGTGCCAGCAGCGTAGGGGCGGGAGGTTTCCAAGAGACCCAGTACTTC. Full variable domain (remainder filled in from reference TRBV9 and TRBJ2-5): DSGVTQTPKHLITATGQRVTLRCSPRSGDLSVYWYQQSLDQGLQFLIQYYNGEERAKGNILERFSAQQFPDLHSELNLSSLELGDSALYFCASSVGAGGFQETQYFGPGTRLLVL.

The rearrangement links TRBV12-5 to TRBJ1-1; D may be TRBD1 (5 bases). This CDR3 region has 15 residues. Trimming cost V 5 bases and J 7 bases, with 20 bases left between them. Germline V gene data show CDR1 as LGHNT and CDR2 as FRNRAP. The CDR3 loop is CASGLQTVGGIEAFF. The CDR3 DNA reads TGTGCTAGTGGTCTACAGACGGTGGGGGGGATTGAAGCTTTCTTT.

This clone was observed once. The same CDR3 can be traced to other DNA sequences in this sample. The chain's CDR3 is CASSVGGTDTQYF. CDR3 nucleotides: TGTGCCAGCAGCGTAGGAGGCACAGATACGCAGTATTTT. V is TRBV9 and J is TRBJ2-3, with no clear D. This CDR3 comprises 13 residues. From germline, CDR1 is SGDLS and CDR2 YYNGEE. V gave up 0 bases and J gave up 1 base, with 3 bases separating them.

About this clone itself: No DNA is shown, since the ends of the CDR3 on it are uncertain; the CDR3 is the one TCRdb lists. The genes are TRBV7-3 and TRBJ2-3; the table's D call, TRBD2, was not checked against the DNA. Inclusive of both ends, the CDR3 amounts to 14 amino acids. Germline assignment: CDR1 SGHTA and CDR2 FQGTGA. The CDR3 sequence: CASSSSGVTDTQYF.

The chain combines TRBV5-4 with TRBJ1-2, with TRBD1 matching 8 bases. The CDR3 extends over 14 amino acids. Germline CDR1 and CDR2: SGHNT and YYREEE (reference sequence). The V and J ends lost 0 bases and 5 bases, in that order; junction bases with no gene match: 3. The CDR3 here is CASSLGGQEYGYTF. The CDR3 DNA follows: TGTGCCAGCAGCTTGGGGGGACAGGAATATGGCTACACCTTC.

This sequence joins TRBV9 and TRBJ1-3, with D possibly TRBD1 on 6 matching bases. V lost 3 bases to trimming and J lost 0 bases, with 16 bases between them. Germline lookup yields CDR1 SGDLS and CDR2 YYNGEE. The CDR3 is made up of 17 amino acids. Here the CDR3 DNA reads TGTGCCAGCAGCGACGGACAGCTCATGGACTCTGGAAACACCATATATTTT. As protein: CASSDGQLMDSGNTIYF.

The V gene is TRBV7-9, the J gene TRBJ1-2; tentatively, D is TRBD1 (5 bases). The CDR3 is 14 amino acids. CDR1 is SEHNR and CDR2 is FQNEAQ in the germline V gene (reference sequence). V lost 6 bases and J lost 4, with 15 bases in between. The CDR3 nucleotides read TGTGCCAGCAGTGCCCAGGGCTCAAGCTATGGCTACACCTTC. It specifies CASSAQGSSYGYTF.